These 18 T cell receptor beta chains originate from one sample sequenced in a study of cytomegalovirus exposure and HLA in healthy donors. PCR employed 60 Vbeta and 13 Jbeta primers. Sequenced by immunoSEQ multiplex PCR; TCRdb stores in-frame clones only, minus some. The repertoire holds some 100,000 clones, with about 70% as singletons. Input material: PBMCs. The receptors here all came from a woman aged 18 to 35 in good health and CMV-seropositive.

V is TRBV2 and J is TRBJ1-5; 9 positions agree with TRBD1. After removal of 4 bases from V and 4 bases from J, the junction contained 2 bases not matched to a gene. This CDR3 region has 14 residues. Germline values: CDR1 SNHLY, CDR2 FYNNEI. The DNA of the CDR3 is TGTGCCAGCAGTGGACAGGGGGATAATCAGCCCCAGCATTTT. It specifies CASSGQGDNQPQHF.

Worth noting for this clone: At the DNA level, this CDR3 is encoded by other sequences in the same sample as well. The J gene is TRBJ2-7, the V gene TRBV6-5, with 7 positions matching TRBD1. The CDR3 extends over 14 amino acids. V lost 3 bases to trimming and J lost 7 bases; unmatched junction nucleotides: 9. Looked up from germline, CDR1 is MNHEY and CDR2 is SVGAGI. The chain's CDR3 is CASSYYTGVGEQYF. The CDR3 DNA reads TGTGCCAGCAGTTATTACACAGGGGTCGGGGAGCAGTACTTC.

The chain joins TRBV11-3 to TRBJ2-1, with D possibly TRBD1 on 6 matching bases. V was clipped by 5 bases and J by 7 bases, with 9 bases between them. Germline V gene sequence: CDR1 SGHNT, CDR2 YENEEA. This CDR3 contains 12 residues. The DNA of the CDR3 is TGTGCCAGCAGCCACAGGGTTAATGAGCAGTTCTTC. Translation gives CASSHRVNEQFF.

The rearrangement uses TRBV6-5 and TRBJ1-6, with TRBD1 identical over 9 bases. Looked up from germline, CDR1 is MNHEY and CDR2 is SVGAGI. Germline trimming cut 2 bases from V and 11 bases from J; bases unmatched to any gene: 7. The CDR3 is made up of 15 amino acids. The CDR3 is CASSYGGQGDPPLHF. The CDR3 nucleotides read TGTGCCAGCAGTTACGGGGGACAGGGAGATCCACCCCTCCACTTT.

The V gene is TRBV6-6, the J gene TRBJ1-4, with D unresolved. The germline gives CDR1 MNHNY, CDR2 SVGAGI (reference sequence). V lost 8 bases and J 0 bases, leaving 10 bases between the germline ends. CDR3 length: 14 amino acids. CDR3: CASEGRATNEKLFF. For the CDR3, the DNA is TGTGCCAGCGAGGGTCGGGCAACTAATGAAAAACTGTTTTTT.

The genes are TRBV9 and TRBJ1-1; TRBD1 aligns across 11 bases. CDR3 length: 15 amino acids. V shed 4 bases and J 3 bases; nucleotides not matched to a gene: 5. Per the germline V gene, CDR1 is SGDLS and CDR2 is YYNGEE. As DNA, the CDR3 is TGTGCCAGCAGCTCGGGACAGGGGGGGGACACTGAAGCTTTCTTT. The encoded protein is CASSSGQGGDTEAFF.

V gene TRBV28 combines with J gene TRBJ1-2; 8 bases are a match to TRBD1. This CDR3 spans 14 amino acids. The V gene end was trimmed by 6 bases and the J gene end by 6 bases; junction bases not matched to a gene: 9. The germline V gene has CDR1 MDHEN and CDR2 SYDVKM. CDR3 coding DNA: TGTGCCAGCAGGGCGGGCAGGGGGCACCATGGCTACACCTTC. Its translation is CASRAGRGHHGYTF.

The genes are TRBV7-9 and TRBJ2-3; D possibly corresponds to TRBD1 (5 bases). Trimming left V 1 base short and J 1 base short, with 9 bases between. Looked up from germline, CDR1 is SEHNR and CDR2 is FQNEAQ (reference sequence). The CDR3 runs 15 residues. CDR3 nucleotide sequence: TGTGCCAGCAGCTTAGGTCTAGGGGGCACAGATACGCAGTATTTT. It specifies CASSLGLGGTDTQYF.

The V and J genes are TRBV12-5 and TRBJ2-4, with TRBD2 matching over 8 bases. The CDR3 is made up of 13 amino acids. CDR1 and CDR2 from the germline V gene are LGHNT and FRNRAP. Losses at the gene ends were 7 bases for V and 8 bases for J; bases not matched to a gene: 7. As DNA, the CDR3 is TGTGCTAGTGCCACCAGCGGGAGTGACATTCAGTACTTC. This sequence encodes CASATSGSDIQYF.

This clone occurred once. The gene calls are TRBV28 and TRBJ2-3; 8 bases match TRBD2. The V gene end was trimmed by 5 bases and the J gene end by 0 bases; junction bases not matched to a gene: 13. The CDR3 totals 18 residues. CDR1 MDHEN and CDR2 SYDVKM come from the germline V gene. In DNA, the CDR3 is TGTGCCAGCAGTCTACGCCCGGGGCGGGAGGCTAGCACAGATACGCAGTATTTT. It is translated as CASSLRPGREASTDTQYF.

The CDR3 DNA sequence: TGTGCCAGCAGCTTCCGACTAGCGGGAGGCAATGAGCAGTTCTTC. The encoded protein is CASSFRLAGGNEQFF. The chain has TRBV7-2 and TRBJ2-1; 13 bases align to TRBD2. The germline CDR1 and CDR2 sequences are SGHTA and FQGNSA. V gave up 3 bases and J gave up 6 bases; unmatched junction bases: 2. The CDR3 is 15 residues long.

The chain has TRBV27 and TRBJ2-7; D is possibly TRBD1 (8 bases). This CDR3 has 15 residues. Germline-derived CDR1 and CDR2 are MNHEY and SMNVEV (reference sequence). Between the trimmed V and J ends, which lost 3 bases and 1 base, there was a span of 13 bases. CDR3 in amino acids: CASSFSQGGSYEQYF. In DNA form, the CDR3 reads TGTGCCAGCAGTTTTTCACAGGGGGGGTCCTACGAGCAGTACTTC.

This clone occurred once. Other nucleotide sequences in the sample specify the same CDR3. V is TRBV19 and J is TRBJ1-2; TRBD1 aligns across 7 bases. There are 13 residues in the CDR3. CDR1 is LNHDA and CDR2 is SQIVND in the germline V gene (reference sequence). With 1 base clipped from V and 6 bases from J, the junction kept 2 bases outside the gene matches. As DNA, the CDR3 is TGTGCCAGTAGTATAGGCCAGGGGGATGGCTACACCTTC. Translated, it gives CASSIGQGDGYTF. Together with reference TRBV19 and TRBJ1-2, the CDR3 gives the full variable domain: DGGITQSPKYLFRKEGQNVTLSCEQNLNHDAMYWYRQDPGQGLRLIYYSQIVNDFQKGDIAEGYSVSREKKESFPLTVTSAQKNPTAFYLCASSIGQGDGYTFGSGTRLTVV.

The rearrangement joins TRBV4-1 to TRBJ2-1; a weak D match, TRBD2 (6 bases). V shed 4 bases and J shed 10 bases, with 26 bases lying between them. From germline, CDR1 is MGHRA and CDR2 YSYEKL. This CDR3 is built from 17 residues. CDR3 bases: TGCGCCAGCAGCCTCCCGGCTAGGACTACCAGGCACGAGGAGCAGTTCTTC. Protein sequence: CASSLPARTTRHEEQFF.

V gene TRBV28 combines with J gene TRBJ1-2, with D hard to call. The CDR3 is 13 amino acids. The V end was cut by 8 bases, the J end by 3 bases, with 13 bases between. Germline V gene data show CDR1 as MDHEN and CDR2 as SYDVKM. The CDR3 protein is CASLDGVDYGYTF. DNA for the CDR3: TGTGCCAGCCTTGACGGGGTTGACTATGGCTACACCTTC.

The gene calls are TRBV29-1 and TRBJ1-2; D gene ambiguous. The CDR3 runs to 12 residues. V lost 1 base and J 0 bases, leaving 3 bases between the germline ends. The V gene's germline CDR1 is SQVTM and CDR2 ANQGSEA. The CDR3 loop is CSVEVANYGYTF. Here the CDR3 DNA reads TGCAGCGTTGAAGTAGCTAACTATGGCTACACCTTC.

The DNA of the CDR3 is TGTGCCAGCAGCCGAACAGGGGGAGTAAGCAATCAGCCCCAGCATTTT. Translation: CASSRTGGVSNQPQHF. This chain links TRBV6-6 with TRBJ1-5; TRBD1 matches 8 bases. CDR3 length: 16 amino acids. Germline-derived CDR1 and CDR2 are MNHNY and SVGAGI (reference sequence). V lost 6 bases and J lost 1; bases outside the gene matches: 8.

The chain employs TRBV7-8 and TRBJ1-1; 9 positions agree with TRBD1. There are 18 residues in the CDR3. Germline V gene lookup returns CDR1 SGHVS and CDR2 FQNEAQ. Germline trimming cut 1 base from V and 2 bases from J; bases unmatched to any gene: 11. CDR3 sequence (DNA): TGTGCCAGCAGCTTAGTGGGGGGACAGGGAAAGGGAAACACTGAAGCTTTCTTT. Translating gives CASSLVGGQGKGNTEAFF.